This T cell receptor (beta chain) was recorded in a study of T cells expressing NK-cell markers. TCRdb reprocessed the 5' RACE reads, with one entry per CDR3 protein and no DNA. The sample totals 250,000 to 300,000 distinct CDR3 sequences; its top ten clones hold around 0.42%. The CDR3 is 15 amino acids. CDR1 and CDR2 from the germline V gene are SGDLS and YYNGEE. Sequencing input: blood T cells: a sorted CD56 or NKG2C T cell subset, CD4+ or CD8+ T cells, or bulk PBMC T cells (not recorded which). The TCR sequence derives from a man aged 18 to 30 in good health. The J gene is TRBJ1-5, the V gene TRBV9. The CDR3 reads CASSVASDFNQPQHF.